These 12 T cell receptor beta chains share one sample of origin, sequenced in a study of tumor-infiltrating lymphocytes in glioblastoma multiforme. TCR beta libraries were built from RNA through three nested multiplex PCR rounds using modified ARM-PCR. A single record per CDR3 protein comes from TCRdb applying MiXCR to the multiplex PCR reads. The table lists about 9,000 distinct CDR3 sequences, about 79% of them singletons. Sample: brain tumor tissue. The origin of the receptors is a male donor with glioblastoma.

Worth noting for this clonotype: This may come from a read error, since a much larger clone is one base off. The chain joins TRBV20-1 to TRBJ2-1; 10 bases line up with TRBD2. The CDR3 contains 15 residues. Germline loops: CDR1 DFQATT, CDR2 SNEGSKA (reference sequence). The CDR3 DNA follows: TGCAGTGCTAGGTGGACTAGCGGCGCCTACATTGAGCAGTTCTTC. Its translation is CSARWTSGAYIEQFF.

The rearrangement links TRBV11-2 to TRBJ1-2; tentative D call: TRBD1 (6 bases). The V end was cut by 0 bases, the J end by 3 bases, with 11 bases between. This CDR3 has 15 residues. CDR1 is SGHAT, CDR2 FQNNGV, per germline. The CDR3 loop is CASSLDRGNDYGYTF. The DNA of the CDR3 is TGTGCCAGCAGCTTAGATAGGGGGAATGACTATGGCTACACCTTC.

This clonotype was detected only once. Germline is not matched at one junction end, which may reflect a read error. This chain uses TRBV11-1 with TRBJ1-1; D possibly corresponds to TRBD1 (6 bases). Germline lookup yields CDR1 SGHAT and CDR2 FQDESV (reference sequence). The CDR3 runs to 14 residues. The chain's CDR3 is CAGSLEEWDIEAFF. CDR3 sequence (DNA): TGTGCCGGCAGCCTAGAGGAGTGGGACATCGAGGCTTTCTTT.

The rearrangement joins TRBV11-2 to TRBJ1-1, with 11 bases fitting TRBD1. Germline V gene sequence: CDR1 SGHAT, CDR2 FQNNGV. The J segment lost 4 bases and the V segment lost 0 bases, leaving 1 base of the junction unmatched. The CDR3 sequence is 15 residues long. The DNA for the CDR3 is TGTGCCAGCAGCTTAGAGGGACAGGGGGGCACTGAAGCTTTCTTT. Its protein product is CASSLEGQGGTEAFF.

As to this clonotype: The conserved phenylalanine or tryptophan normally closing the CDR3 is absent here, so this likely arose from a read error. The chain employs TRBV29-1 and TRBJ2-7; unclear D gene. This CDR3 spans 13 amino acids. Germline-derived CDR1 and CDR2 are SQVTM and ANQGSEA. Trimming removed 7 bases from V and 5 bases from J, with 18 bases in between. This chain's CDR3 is CSASAFSIDEQYA. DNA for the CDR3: TGCAGCGCCTCGGCCTTTAGCATCGACGAGCAGTACGCC.

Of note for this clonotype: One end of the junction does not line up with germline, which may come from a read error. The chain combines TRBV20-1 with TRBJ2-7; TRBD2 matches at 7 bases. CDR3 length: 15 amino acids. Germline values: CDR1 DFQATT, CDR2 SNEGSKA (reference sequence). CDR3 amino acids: CSARTSGEATYEQNF. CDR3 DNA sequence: TGCAGTGCTCGGACCAGCGGGGAAGCCACCTACGAGCAGAACTTC.

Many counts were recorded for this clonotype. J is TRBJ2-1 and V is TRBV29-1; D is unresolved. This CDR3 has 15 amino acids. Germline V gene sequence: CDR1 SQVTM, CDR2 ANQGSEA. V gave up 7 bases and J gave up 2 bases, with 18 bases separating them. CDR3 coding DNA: TGCAGCGAATTAACTCTCTCAGCCACCTACAATGAGCAGTTCTTC. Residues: CSELTLSATYNEQFF.

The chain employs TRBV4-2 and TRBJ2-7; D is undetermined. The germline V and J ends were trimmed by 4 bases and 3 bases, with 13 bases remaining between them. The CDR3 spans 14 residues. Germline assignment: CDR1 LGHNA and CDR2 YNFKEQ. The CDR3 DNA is TGTGCCAGCAGCCTAAAGGTCGGCATCTACGAGCAGTACTTC. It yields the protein CASSLKVGIYEQYF.

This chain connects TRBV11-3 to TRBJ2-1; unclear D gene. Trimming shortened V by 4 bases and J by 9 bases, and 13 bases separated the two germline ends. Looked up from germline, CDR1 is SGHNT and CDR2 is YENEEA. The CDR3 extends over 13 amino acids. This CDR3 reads CASSSAVEREQFF. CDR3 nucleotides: TGTGCCAGCAGCTCGGCCGTGGAGCGTGAGCAGTTCTTC.

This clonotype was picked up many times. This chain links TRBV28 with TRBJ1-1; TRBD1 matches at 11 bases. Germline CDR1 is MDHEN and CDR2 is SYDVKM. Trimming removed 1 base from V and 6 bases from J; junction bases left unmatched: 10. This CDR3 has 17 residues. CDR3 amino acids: CASSLSPLGQGVAEAFF. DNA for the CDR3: TGTGCCAGCAGTTTATCCCCTCTGGGACAGGGGGTAGCTGAAGCTTTCTTT.

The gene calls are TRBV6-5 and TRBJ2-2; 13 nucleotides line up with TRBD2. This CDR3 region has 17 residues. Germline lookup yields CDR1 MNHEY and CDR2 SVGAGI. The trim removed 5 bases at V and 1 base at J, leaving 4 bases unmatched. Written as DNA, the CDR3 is TGTGCCAGCAGTACCGGGACTAGCGGGGTGAACACCGGGGAGCTGTTTTTT. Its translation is CASSTGTSGVNTGELFF.

CDR3 protein: CASSRGGSYNEQFF. The DNA of the CDR3 is TGTGCCAGCAGCCGAGGAGGTAGTTACAATGAGCAGTTCTTC. The chain couples TRBV11-2 to TRBJ2-1, with D possibly being TRBD2 (5 bases). Trimming removed 5 bases at V and 4 bases at J, with 12 bases between. The germline gives CDR1 SGHAT, CDR2 FQNNGV. This CDR3 region has 14 residues.